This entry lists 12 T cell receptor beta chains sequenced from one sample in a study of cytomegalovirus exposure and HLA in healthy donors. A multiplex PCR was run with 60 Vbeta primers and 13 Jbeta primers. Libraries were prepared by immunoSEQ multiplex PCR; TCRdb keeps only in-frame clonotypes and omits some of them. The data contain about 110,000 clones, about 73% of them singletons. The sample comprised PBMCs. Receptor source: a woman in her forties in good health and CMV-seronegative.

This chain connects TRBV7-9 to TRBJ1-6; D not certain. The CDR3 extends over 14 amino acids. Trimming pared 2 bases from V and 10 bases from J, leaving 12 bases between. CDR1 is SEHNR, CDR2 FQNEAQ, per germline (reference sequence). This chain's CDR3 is CASSLTQVKSPLHF. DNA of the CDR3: TGTGCCAGCAGCTTAACGCAGGTCAAATCACCCCTCCACTTT.

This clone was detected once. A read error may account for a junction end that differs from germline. The CDR3: CASPPGQGGGYTF. Written as DNA, the CDR3 is TGTGCCAGCCCACCTGGACAGGGGGGAGGCTACACCTTC. The chain couples TRBV18 to TRBJ1-2; 10 nucleotides agree with TRBD1. The CDR3 is 13 amino acids. Germline V gene lookup returns CDR1 KGHSH and CDR2 LQKENI.

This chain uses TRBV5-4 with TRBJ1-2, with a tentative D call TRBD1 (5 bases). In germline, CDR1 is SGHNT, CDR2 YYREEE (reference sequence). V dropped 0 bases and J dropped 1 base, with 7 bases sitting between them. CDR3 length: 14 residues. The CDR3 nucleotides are TGTGCCAGCAGCTTGGCAGGGTTTAACTATGGCTACACCTTC. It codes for CASSLAGFNYGYTF.

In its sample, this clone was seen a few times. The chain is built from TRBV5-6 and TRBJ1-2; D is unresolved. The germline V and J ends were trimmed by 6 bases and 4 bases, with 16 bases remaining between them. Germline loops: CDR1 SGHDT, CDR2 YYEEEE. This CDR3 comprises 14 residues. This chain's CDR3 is CASNLRLRAYGYTF. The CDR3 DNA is TGTGCCAGCAATCTGAGGCTGAGAGCCTATGGCTACACCTTC.

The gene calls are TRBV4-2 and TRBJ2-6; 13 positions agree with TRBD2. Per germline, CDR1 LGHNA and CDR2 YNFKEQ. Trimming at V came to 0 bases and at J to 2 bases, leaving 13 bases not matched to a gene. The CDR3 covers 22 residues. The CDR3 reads CASSQDPPRLAGGSTGANVLTF. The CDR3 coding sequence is TGTGCCAGCAGCCAAGATCCCCCTAGACTAGCGGGGGGCTCGACTGGGGCCAACGTCCTGACTTTC.

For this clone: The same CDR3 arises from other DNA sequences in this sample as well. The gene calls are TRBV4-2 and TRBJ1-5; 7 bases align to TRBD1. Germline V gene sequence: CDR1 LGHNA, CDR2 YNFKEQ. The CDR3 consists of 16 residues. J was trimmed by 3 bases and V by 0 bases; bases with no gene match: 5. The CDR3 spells CASSQDRTGNNQPQHF. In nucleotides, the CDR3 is TGTGCCAGCAGCCAAGATAGGACAGGAAACAATCAGCCCCAGCATTTT.

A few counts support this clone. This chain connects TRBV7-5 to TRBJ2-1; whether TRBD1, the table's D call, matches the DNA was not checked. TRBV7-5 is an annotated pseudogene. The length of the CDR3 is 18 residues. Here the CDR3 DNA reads TGTGCCAGAAGCTTAGTCGGCGCCCTCGGACAGGGTATCTATGAGCAGTTCTTC. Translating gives CARSLVGALGQGIYEQFF.

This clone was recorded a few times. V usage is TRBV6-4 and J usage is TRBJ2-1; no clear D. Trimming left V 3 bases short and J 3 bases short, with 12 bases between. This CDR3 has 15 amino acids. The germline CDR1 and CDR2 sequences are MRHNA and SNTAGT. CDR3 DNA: TGTGCCAGCAGTGAGAGTTTCGACAACTACAATGAGCAGTTCTTC. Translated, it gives CASSESFDNYNEQFF.

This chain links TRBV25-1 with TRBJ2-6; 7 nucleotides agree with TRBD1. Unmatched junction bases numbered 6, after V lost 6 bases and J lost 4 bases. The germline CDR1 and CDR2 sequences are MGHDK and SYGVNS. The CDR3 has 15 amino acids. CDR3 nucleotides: TGTGCCAGCAGCTTACAGGGGAGCGGGGCCAACGTCCTGACTTTC. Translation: CASSLQGSGANVLTF.

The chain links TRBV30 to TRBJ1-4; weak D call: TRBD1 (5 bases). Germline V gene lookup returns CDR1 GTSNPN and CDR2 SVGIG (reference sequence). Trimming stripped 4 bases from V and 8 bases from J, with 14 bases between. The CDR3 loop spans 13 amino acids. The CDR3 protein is CAWKRGGEEKLFF. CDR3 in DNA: TGTGCCTGGAAGAGGGGAGGGGAAGAAAAACTGTTTTTT.

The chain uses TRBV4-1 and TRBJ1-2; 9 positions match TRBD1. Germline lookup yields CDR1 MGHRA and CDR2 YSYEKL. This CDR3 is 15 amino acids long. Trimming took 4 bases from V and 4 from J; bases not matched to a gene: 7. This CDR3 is CASSRGQGVTYGYTF. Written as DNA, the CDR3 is TGCGCCAGCAGCCGGGGACAGGGTGTCACCTATGGCTACACCTTC.

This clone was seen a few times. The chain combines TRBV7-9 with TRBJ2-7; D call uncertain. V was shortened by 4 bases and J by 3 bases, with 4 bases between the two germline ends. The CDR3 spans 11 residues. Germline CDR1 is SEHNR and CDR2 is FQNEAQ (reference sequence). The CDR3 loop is CASSSYYEQYF. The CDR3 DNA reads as TGTGCCAGCAGCTCGTACTACGAGCAGTACTTC.